This T cell receptor beta chain was profiled in a study of metastatic and nonmetastatic thyroid tumors. Turning to the study itself: Repertoires were compared across blood and tumor or nodule tissue from malignant and benign thyroid patients. General study results and limits: Within blood and tumor, benign nodules reportedly had significantly lower TCR beta diversity than malignant thyroid tumors did.

This clone was seen once. The target antigen is unknown. Under the authors' procedure: The study took CDR3 differences across clinicopathological groups and made a distant-metastasis classifier for papillary thyroid cancer from them. TCRdb reprocessed the PCR reads via MiXCR. None of the V and J calls come from the authors' own analysis; TCRdb made them. Of over 12,000 clones detected, 20% to 30% appear once; the ten largest clones hold approximately 8%. CDR3 length: 14 amino acids. CDR1 is DFQATT, CDR2 SNEGSKA, per germline (reference sequence). V dropped 6 bases and J dropped 10; count of bases not matched to a gene: 16. All patients were treatment-naive before thyroid surgery.

The chain links TRBV20-1 to TRBJ1-2; 8 bases agree with TRBD1. Sample: tumor tissue. The clonotype comes from a female donor with papillary thyroid cancer or a benign thyroid nodule (not recorded which). Some clones in this sample may be carry-over from other donors' samples. The chain's CDR3 is CSAPKWGQETDYTF. The CDR3 DNA reads as TGCAGTGCCCCTAAATGGGGACAGGAGACGGACTACACCTTC.